This entry features one TCR beta chain sequence. This sample was taken from a study of blood T cell repertoires in COVID-19. Study-wide background: Material from acute and convalescent COVID-19 was sourced from the United States, Italy and Spain.

V lost 7 bases, J lost 7 bases, and 8 bases stayed unmatched. The V gene's germline CDR1 is LNHDA and CDR2 SQIVND (reference sequence). The length of the CDR3 is 14 residues. TCRdb's copy holds only in-frame clones and misses some; the assay was immunoSEQ multiplex PCR. The data contain tens of thousands of clones, roughly 78% of them singletons. The TCR sequence derives from a woman aged 80 or over with acute or convalescent COVID-19. The sequenced material came from peripheral blood. The genes are TRBV19 and TRBJ1-4; TRBD1 matches at 8 bases. The CDR3 sequence is CASKVGRGLEKLFF. The DNA of the CDR3 is TGTGCCAGTAAGGTCGGCAGGGGGCTTGAAAAACTGTTTTTT.